This TCR beta chain was profiled in a study of T cells after yellow fever vaccination. Study summary: Those fractions that held only low numbers of cells were prepared using the SMART-Seq v4 Ultra Low Input RNA kit. Study-wide results and limits: Subsequent to the booster, the majority of primary-vaccination clones reappeared (under 98% CD4, around 85% CD8). Highly abundant clonotypes carried over from the bulk population could end up in FACS-sorted repertoires as contaminants.

Germline CDR1 and CDR2: KGHSH and LQKENI. Trimming removed 1 base from V and 6 bases from J; junction bases left unmatched: 5. This CDR3 region has 14 residues. TCR cDNA, made by 5'RACE template switching, carried an added universal primer site and UMIs. MiXCR, applied by TCRdb to the 5' RACE reads, yields one record per CDR3 protein. Of approximately 300,000 distinct CDR3 sequences in the sample, about 10% were seen once. For this clonotype: The target antigen is unknown.

The sequence was obtained from a man between 18 and 35 years old who received the YFV17D yellow fever vaccine. The specimen comprised CD4+ T cells sorted from PBMCs, sampled 45 days after the yellow fever booster vaccination. V gene TRBV18 combines with J gene TRBJ2-7; 8 nucleotides align to TRBD1. CDR3 nucleotide sequence: TGTGCCAGCTCACCACGGACAGGGACGTCCGAGCAGTACTTC. Amino acid sequence: CASSPRTGTSEQYF.